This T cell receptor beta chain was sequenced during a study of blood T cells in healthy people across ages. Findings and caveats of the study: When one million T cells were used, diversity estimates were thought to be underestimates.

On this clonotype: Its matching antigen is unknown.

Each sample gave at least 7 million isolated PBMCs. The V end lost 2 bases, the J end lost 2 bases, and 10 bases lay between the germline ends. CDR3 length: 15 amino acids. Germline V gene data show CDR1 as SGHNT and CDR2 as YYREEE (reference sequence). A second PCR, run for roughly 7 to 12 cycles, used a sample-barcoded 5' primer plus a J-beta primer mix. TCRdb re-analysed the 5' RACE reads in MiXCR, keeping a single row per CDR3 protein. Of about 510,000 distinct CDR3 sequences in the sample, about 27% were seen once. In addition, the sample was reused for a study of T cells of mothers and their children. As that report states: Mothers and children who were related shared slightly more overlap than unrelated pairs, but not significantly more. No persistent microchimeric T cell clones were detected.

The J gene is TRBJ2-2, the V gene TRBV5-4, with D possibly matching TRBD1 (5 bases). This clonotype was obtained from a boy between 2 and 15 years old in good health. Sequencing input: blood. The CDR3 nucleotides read TGTGCCAGCAGCTTCGTTCAGGGTAACACCGGGGAGCTGTTTTTT. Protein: CASSFVQGNTGELFF.